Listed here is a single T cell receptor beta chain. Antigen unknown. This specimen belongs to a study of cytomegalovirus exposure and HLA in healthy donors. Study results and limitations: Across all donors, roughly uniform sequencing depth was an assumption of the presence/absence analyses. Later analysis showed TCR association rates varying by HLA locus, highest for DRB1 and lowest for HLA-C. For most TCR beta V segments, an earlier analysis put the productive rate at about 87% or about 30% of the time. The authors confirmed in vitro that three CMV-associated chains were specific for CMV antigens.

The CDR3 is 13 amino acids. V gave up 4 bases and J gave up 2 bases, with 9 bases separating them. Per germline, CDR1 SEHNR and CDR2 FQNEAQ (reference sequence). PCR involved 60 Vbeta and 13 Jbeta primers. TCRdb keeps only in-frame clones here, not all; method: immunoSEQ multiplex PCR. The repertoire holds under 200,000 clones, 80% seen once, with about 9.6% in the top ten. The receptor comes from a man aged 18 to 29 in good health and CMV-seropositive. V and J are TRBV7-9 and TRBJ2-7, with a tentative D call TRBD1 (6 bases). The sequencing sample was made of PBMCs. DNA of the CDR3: TGTGCCAGCAGCTCCTGGGACACCTACGAGCAGTACTTC. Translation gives CASSSWDTYEQYF.